These 21 T cell receptor beta chains came from one sample sequenced in a study of Ad26.COV2.S vaccination and SARS-CoV-2 variants. Documented treatment: 19 received Ad26.COV2.S at low or high dose, single or two shots; five or six received placebo; per-sample allocation not given. Sample collection was performed on day 63 after the first vaccine or placebo injection. TCRdb's table, derived via immunoSEQ multiplex PCR, lists solely in-frame clones and lacks some. The sample records about 320,000 clones, 85% to 90% being singletons. Sequences were derived from peripheral blood, sampled in a trial of Ad26.COV2.S vaccine versus placebo. Receptors originate from a person aged 18-65 years who received the Ad26.COV2.S COVID-19 vaccine or a placebo.

The rearrangement joins TRBV9 to TRBJ1-1; 9 bases line up with TRBD1. The CDR3 contains 16 residues. The germline CDR1 and CDR2 sequences are SGDLS and YYNGEE. Losses at the gene ends were 0 bases for V and 0 bases for J; bases not matched to a gene: 3. The CDR3 is CASSVDWTGVNTEAFF. CDR3 sequence (DNA): TGTGCCAGCAGCGTAGACTGGACAGGGGTGAACACTGAAGCTTTCTTT.

This clone qualifies as medium-sized. The chain carries TRBV30 and TRBJ1-2; the D gene is possibly TRBD1 (6 bases). Trimming removed 2 bases from V and 1 base from J, with 11 bases in between. CDR3 size: 14 residues. CDR1 and CDR2 (germline): GTSNPN, SVGIG (reference sequence). CDR3 DNA: TGTGCCTGGAGTAGGGGGAAAATTAACTATGGCTACACCTTC. It encodes CAWSRGKINYGYTF.

The CDR3 spells CASSSAGKIYNEQFF. CDR3 nucleotide sequence: TGCGCCAGCAGCTCCGCGGGAAAGATATACAATGAGCAGTTCTTC. This chain links TRBV4-3 with TRBJ2-1, with D perhaps matching TRBD2 (6 bases). The germline CDR1 and CDR2 sequences are LGHNA and YSLEER. Deletions cut 5 bases from V and 4 bases from J, with 15 bases between. The length of the CDR3 is 15 residues.

The rearrangement joins TRBV11-2 to TRBJ2-7, with D unclear. Germline loops: CDR1 SGHAT, CDR2 FQNNGV. CDR3 length: 14 amino acids. V dropped 4 bases and J dropped 2 bases, with 12 bases sitting between them. In nucleotides, the CDR3 is TGTGCCAGCAGCTACCTTAACGCTCCCTACGAGCAGTACGTC. It specifies CASSYLNAPYEQYV.

This clone was picked up one time. This chain connects TRBV7-2 to TRBJ2-4; 11 bases agree with TRBD2. CDR1 and CDR2 (germline): SGHTA, FQGNSA. This CDR3 spans 15 amino acids. The V segment lost 8 bases and the J segment 4 bases; nucleotides outside the gene matches: 7. The chain's CDR3 is CASGYPSGGKNIQYF. Written as DNA, the CDR3 is TGTGCCAGCGGCTACCCTAGCGGGGGGAAAAACATTCAGTACTTC.

This chain links TRBV7-9 with TRBJ2-7; 15 bases line up with TRBD2. This CDR3 has 18 amino acids. Germline V gene sequence: CDR1 SEHNR, CDR2 FQNEAQ (reference sequence). With V trimmed by 8 bases and J by 4 bases, 15 bases remained unmatched. The DNA of the CDR3 is TGTGCCAGCGTGGGTCCCGGGACTAGCGGGGGGCCAAGGTACGAGCAGTACTTC. Translated, it gives CASVGPGTSGGPRYEQYF.

V is TRBV6-5 and J is TRBJ2-1, with TRBD2 identical over 12 bases. There are 15 residues in the CDR3. The V gene end was trimmed by 4 bases and the J gene end by 12 bases; junction bases not matched to a gene: 10. The V gene's germline CDR1 is MNHEY and CDR2 SVGAGI. The DNA for the CDR3 is TGTGCCAGCAGTTCTCCGGGACTAGCGGGTTTGGGGCAGTTCTTC. Encoded protein: CASSSPGLAGLGQFF.

The chain links TRBV5-5 to TRBJ2-1, with D tentatively TRBD2 (5 bases). This CDR3 has 12 residues. V lost 0 bases to trimming and J lost 8 bases, with 6 bases between them. Germline V gene sequence: CDR1 SGHKS, CDR2 YYEKEE (reference sequence). CDR3 region: CASSLGGDEQFF. CDR3 nucleotide sequence: TGTGCCAGCAGCTTGGGGGGAGATGAGCAGTTCTTC.

The rearrangement links TRBV7-6 to TRBJ2-1; D is undetermined. CDR1 and CDR2 from the germline V gene are SGHVS and FNYEAQ. The V gene lost 1 base and the J gene lost 9 bases, with 10 bases spanning the gap. The CDR3 consists of 13 residues. In DNA, the CDR3 is TGTGCCAGCAGCTTAGGGACCACAAGTGAGCAGTTCTTC. Its translation: CASSLGTTSEQFF.

The chain combines TRBV11-2 with TRBJ1-1; perhaps TRBD1 as D (6 bases). The V end lost 5 bases, the J end lost 4 bases, and 11 bases lay between the germline ends. Germline CDR1 and CDR2: SGHAT and FQNNGV. This CDR3 spans 13 amino acids. In DNA form, the CDR3 reads TGTGCCAGCAGCCGAGGGGGGCGCACTGAAGCTTTCTTT. It encodes CASSRGGRTEAFF.

The chain joins TRBV28 to TRBJ1-1, with D possibly being TRBD1 (5 bases). CDR3 length: 13 residues. The V and J ends lost 8 bases and 10 bases respectively, with 20 bases between them. The V gene's germline CDR1 is MDHEN and CDR2 SYDVKM. The CDR3: CASGGLGAKGAFF. The CDR3 nucleotides are TGTGCCAGCGGGGGTCTAGGGGCGAAGGGAGCTTTCTTT.

V and J are TRBV7-2 and TRBJ2-1; 7 bases map to TRBD2. Trimming at V came to 5 bases and at J to 6 bases, leaving 13 bases not matched to a gene. CDR3 length: 16 amino acids. The germline CDR1 and CDR2 sequences are SGHTA and FQGNSA. The CDR3 sequence: CASSLNGRELRNEQFF. CDR3 sequence (DNA): TGTGCCAGCAGCCTGAATGGGCGGGAGCTCCGCAATGAGCAGTTCTTC.

V and J are TRBV2 and TRBJ1-6; a weak D match, TRBD1 (5 bases). The CDR3 has 15 residues. The germline V and J ends were trimmed by 4 bases and 11 bases, with 18 bases remaining between them. Germline CDR1 reads SNHLY; CDR2 reads FYNNEI. In DNA form, the CDR3 reads TGTGCCAGCAGTGCTGAGGGACCCCTGGGGCCACCCCTCCACTTT. Residues: CASSAEGPLGPPLHF.

The chain uses TRBV6-2 or TRBV6-3 and TRBJ1-1; 12 positions agree with TRBD1. V was pared by 4 bases and J by 1 base, with 7 bases of the junction left unmatched. The CDR3 sequence is 17 residues long. The germline V gene encodes CDR1 MNHEY and CDR2 SVGEGT. The CDR3 sequence: CASSFSGTGGWNTEAFF. CDR3 coding DNA: TGTGCCAGCAGTTTTTCCGGGACAGGGGGCTGGAACACTGAAGCTTTCTTT.

The rearrangement uses TRBV2 and TRBJ2-1; 10 bases match TRBD2. The V gene's germline CDR1 is SNHLY and CDR2 FYNNEI. V lost 4 bases and J lost 8; bases outside the gene matches: 11. This CDR3 has 16 residues. The CDR3 reads CASSAEAGGIRDEQFF. CDR3 coding DNA: TGTGCCAGCAGTGCCGAAGCGGGAGGGATTAGGGATGAGCAGTTCTTC.

The chain is built from TRBV19 and TRBJ2-2, with D perhaps TRBD1 (5 bases). This CDR3 has 14 amino acids. Germline lookup yields CDR1 LNHDA and CDR2 SQIVND (reference sequence). Deletions cut 3 bases from V and 8 bases from J, with 13 bases between. The DNA of the CDR3 is TGTGCCAGTAGTATTCAGGGTTTTTCGGGGGAGCTGTTTTTT. Amino acids: CASSIQGFSGELFF.

The chain is built from TRBV19 and TRBJ2-7; D unclear. CDR1 and CDR2 (germline): LNHDA, SQIVND (reference sequence). The CDR3 covers 14 residues. The V and J ends lost 2 bases and 0 bases respectively, with 8 bases between them. CDR3 in amino acids: CASSIYGSSYEQYF. CDR3 in DNA: TGTGCCAGTAGTATATATGGCAGCTCCTACGAGCAGTACTTC.

CDR3 sequence (DNA): TGTGCCAGCAGTCCGTTACTGACAGGGAACGGGGTGCGGGACACTGAAGCTTTCTTT. Translation gives CASSPLLTGNGVRDTEAFF. This chain connects TRBV2 to TRBJ1-1, with 7 bases fitting TRBD1. Germline CDR1 reads SNHLY; CDR2 reads FYNNEI. With 5 bases clipped from V and 3 bases from J, the junction kept 21 bases outside the gene matches. The CDR3 extends over 19 amino acids. Full variable domain (missing parts from reference TRBV2 and TRBJ1-1): EPEVTQTPSHQVTQMGQEVILRCVPISNHLYFYWYRQILGQKVEFLVSFYNNEISEKSEIFDDQFSVERPDGSNFTLKIRSTKLEDSAMYFCASSPLLTGNGVRDTEAFFGQGTRLTVV.

The chain uses TRBV19 and TRBJ1-1; perhaps TRBD1 as D (6 bases). V was clipped by 6 bases and J by 12 bases, with 11 bases between them. Looked up from germline, CDR1 is LNHDA and CDR2 is SQIVND (reference sequence). The CDR3 is 10 residues long. CDR3: CASRGGGTFF. The CDR3, as DNA: TGTGCCAGTAGAGGGGGAGGAACTTTCTTT.

The rearrangement links TRBV9 to TRBJ2-7; D tentatively reads TRBD1 or TRBD2 (5 bases each). V lost 5 bases and J 2 bases, leaving 14 bases between the germline ends. CDR1 and CDR2 from the germline V gene are SGDLS and YYNGEE. This CDR3 contains 14 residues. CDR3 in DNA: TGTGCCAGCAGTACCGGGACCTATACCTACGAGCAGTACTTC. It specifies CASSTGTYTYEQYF.

The genes are TRBV19 and TRBJ2-1; 9 nucleotides line up with TRBD2. J gave up 7 bases and V 3 bases, and 7 bases lay outside the gene matches. CDR1 is LNHDA, CDR2 SQIVND, per germline (reference sequence). The CDR3 has 15 amino acids. The CDR3 region is CASSMVAGAGNEQFF. The CDR3 DNA follows: TGTGCCAGTAGTATGGTAGCGGGGGCTGGGAATGAGCAGTTCTTC.